The T cell receptor beta chain described here comes from a study of identical twins. The CDR3 contains 14 residues. V gave up 1 base and J gave up 2 bases, with 10 bases separating them. The germline CDR1 and CDR2 sequences are GTSNPN and SVGIG (reference sequence). TCRdb re-called the 5' RACE reads through MiXCR, storing one row per CDR3 protein. The sample contains roughly 720,000 distinct CDR3 sequences, 18% of which appear only once. This sample was also put to use in a study of T cells expressing NK-cell markers. From that second work: It was sorted CD3+CD56-NKG2C+, CD3+CD56+NKG2C- and CD3+CD56+NKG2C+ T cells that provided the TCR beta repertoires. The CD3+CD56-NKG2C+ fraction of four donors was likewise dominated by these clonotypes. Whether expanded NKG2C-expressing T cell clones recognize HCMV is unknown.

Sequencing was done on a sample of PBMCs. The chain carries TRBV30 and TRBJ2-3; D is unclear. This receptor was taken from a woman aged 18-35 years in good health. The chain's CDR3 is CAWSEKGFTDTQYF. For the CDR3, the DNA is TGTGCCTGGAGTGAAAAGGGATTCACAGATACGCAGTATTTT.